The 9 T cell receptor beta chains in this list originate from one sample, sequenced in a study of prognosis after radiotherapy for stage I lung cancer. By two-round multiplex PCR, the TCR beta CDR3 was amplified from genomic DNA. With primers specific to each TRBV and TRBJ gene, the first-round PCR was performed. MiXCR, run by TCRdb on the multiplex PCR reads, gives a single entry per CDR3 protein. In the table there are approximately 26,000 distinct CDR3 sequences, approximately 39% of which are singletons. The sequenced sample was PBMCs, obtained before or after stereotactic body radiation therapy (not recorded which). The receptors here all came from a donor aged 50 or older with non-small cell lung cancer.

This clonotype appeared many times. The CDR3 DNA is TGTGCCAGCAGTTTAGCGGGAGGGCCGACAGATACGCAGTATTTT. Translated: CASSLAGGPTDTQYF. The V call is TRBV27, the J call TRBJ2-3; 9 nucleotides match TRBD2. The CDR3 has 15 amino acids. Unmatched junction bases numbered 3, after V lost 2 bases and J lost 3 bases. CDR1 MNHEY and CDR2 SMNVEV come from the germline V gene (reference sequence).

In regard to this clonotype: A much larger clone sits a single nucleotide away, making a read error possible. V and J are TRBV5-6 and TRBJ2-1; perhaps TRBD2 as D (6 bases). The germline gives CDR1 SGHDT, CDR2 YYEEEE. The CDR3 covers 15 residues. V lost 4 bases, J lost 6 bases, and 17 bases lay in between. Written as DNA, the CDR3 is TGTGCCAGCAGCGGATTGAGACTAGAGGGCAATGAGCAGTTCTTC. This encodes CASSGLRLEGNEQFF. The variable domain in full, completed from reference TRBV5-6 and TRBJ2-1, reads DAGVTQSPTHLIKTRGQQVTLRCSPKSGHDTVSWYQQALGQGPQFIFQYYEEEERQRGNFPDRFSGHQFPNYSSELNVNALLLGDSALYLCASSGLRLEGNEQFFGPGTRLTVL.

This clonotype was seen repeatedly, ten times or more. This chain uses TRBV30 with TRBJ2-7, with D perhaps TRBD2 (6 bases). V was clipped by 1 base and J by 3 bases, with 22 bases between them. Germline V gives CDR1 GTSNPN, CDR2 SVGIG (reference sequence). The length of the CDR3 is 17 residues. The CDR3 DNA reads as TGTGCCTGGAGTGACGGGACCACCTCTTCCGGGGGCTACGAGCAGTACTTC. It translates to CAWSDGTTSSGGYEQYF.

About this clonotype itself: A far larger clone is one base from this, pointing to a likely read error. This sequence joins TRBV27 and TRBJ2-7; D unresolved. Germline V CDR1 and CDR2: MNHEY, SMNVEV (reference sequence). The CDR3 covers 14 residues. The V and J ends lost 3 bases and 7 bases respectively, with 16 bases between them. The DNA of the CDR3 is TGTGCCAGCAGTTTTACAGACAACTACAATGAGCAGTACTTC. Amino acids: CASSFTDNYNEQYF.

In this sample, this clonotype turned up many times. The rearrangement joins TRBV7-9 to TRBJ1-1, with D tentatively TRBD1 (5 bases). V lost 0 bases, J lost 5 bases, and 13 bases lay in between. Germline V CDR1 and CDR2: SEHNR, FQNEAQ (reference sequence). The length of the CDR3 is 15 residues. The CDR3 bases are TGTGCCAGCAGCTTAGCGAAGGGATGGGGGACTGAAGCTTTCTTT. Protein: CASSLAKGWGTEAFF.

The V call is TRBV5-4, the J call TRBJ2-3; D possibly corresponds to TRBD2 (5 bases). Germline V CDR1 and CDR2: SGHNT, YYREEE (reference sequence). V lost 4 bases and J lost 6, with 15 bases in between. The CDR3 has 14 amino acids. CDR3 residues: CASSARRAHDTQYF. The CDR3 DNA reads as TGTGCCAGCAGCGCGAGGCGGGCCCATGATACGCAGTATTTT.

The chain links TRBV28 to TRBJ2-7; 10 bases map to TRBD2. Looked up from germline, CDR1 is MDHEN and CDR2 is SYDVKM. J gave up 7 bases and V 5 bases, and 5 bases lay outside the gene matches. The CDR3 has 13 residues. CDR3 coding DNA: TGTGCCAGCAGTACTAGCGGGAAAGTGGAGCAGTACTTC. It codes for CASSTSGKVEQYF.

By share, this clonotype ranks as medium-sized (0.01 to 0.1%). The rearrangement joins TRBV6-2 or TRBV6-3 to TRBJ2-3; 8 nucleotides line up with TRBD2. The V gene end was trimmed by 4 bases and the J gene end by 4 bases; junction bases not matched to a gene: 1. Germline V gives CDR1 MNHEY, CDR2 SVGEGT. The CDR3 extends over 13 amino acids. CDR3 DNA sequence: TGTGCCAGCAGTTTAGCGGGACCAGATACGCAGTATTTT. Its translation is CASSLAGPDTQYF.

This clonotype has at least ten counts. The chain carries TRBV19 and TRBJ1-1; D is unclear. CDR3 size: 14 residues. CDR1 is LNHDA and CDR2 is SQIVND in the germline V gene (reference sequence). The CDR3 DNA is TGTGTCCGGGTTACCCCAATCAGGAACACTGAAGCTTTCTTT. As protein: CVRVTPIRNTEAFF.